Listed below are T cell receptor beta chains from one sample, sequenced in a study of STAT5B mutations in CD4+ large granular lymphocyte leukemia. Repertoires were generated with immunoSEQ multiplex PCR, while TCRdb's copy carries only in-frame clones and drops some. The table shows roughly 21,000 clones, with around three quarters occurring only once. Sequencing was done on a sample of CD4+ T cells from blood buffy coats. The receptors come from a human donor in good health. The CDR3 runs from the conserved cysteine through the conserved F or W. D genes are given only for firm matches. Expanded clones get a size class; other rows say once, few or many, or leave the size out.

v_call	clone_size	j_call	d_call	cdr3_length	cdr3_nt	cdr3_aa
TRBV29-1	few	TRBJ1-5	.	12	TGCAGCGTCCGAGGGGCCAATCAGCCCCAGCATTTT	CSVRGANQPQHF
TRBV5-1	few	TRBJ1-2	.	14	TGCGCCAGCAGCCCGGAGGTTGCTAACTATGGCTACACCTTC	CASSPEVANYGYTF
TRBV5-5	once	TRBJ1-1	.	14	TGTGCCAGCAGCCGAAAGATGGGGGACACTGAAGCTTTCTTT	CASSRKMGDTEAFF
TRBV6-1	.	TRBJ2-1	TRBD2	14	TGTGCCAGCAGTGAAAGCGGGAGAGTTGATGAGCAGTTCTTC	CASSESGRVDEQFF
TRBV2	.	TRBJ2-3	TRBD1	16	TGTGCCAGCAGTGAAGCCAGGACAGGGGGCACAGATACGCAGTATTTT	CASSEARTGGTDTQYF
TRBV11-2	.	TRBJ2-3	TRBD2	18	TGTGCCAGCAGCACTCGGACTAGCGGGAGTTCTCGCACAGATACGCAGTATTTT	CASSTRTSGSSRTDTQYF
TRBV11-3	.	TRBJ1-2	.	14	TGTGCCAGCAGCTTAGTTCCAGAAACCTATGGCTACACCTTC	CASSLVPETYGYTF
TRBV5-1	.	TRBJ2-7	TRBD2	17	TGCGCCAGCAGCTTGGGGTTAACAGCGGGAGGCACCTACGAGCAGTACTTC	CASSLGLTAGGTYEQYF
TRBV15	.	TRBJ2-7	.	15	TGTGCCACCAGCAGAGATATATGGGACAACTACGAGCAGTACTTC	CATSRDIWDNYEQYF
TRBV6-1	.	TRBJ1-5	.	13	TGTGCCAGCAGCAGGGAAACTCGGCAGCCCCAGCATTTT	CASSRETRQPQHF
TRBV5-1	few	TRBJ2-1	TRBD2	16	TGCGCCAGCAGCTTGGTTAGCGGGGGGCAATACAATGAGCAGTTCTTC	CASSLVSGGQYNEQFF
TRBV5-5	.	TRBJ1-4	.	13	TGTGCCAGCAGCTTGGGGGTAAATGAAAAACTGTTTTTT	CASSLGVNEKLFF
TRBV18	.	TRBJ2-7	.	15	TGTGCCAGCTCACCACTAAAACAGGGAAGGGGCGAGCAGTACTTC	CASSPLKQGRGEQYF
TRBV6-5	once	TRBJ2-1	TRBD1	14	TGTGCCAGCAGTTTGGACAGGATCTACAATGAGCAGTTCTTC	CASSLDRIYNEQFF
TRBV6-5	.	TRBJ1-1	TRBD1	15	TGTGCCAGCAGACCCGCTACAGGGGGCCACACTGAAGCTTTCTTT	CASRPATGGHTEAFF
TRBV30	.	TRBJ2-3	TRBD2	17	TGTGCCTGGAGTGTACGGGTAGGGGCGGGAGGCGCAGATACGCAGTATTTT	CAWSVRVGAGGADTQYF
TRBV7-2	.	TRBJ2-1	TRBD2	15	TGTGCCAGCAGCCCTAACGGGAGGAAGGGGAATGAGCAGTTCTTC	CASSPNGRKGNEQFF
TRBV20-1	.	TRBJ2-7	.	11	TGCAGTGCAGGCCAAGTGAACGAGCAGTACTTC	CSAGQVNEQYF
TRBV27	few	TRBJ1-1	TRBD1	15	TGTGCCAGCAGTTTATCGACAGGGCGGAACACTGAAGCTTTCTTT	CASSLSTGRNTEAFF
TRBV19	.	TRBJ2-7	TRBD1	16	TGTGCCAGTAGTAGAAAATCGTCAGGGGGCGCGGGCGAGCAGTACTTC	CASSRKSSGGAGEQYF
TRBV5-1	once	TRBJ2-5	.	13	TGCGCCAGCAGCTTGGTCAGCCAAGAGACCCAGTACTTC	CASSLVSQETQYF
TRBV11-2	.	TRBJ2-7	.	12	TGTGCCAGCAGCTTAGTTTCGGGCTACCACCCCTTC	CASSLVSGYHPF